Presented here are 10 T cell receptor beta chains from one specimen sequenced in a study of shared clonotypes between healthy human individuals. The table came from immunoSEQ multiplex PCR; TCRdb's copy has only in-frame clones and leaves some out. This table has millions of clones, about 92% appearing once. The material sequenced was naive CD4+ T cells sorted from blood. Stated subset: CD45RA+ positively selected. Receptors were obtained from a man between 18 and 29 years old in good health.

The rearrangement links TRBV29-1 to TRBJ1-2; a weak D match, TRBD1 (6 bases). The V gene's germline CDR1 is SQVTM and CDR2 ANQGSEA. Trimming stripped 7 bases from V and 8 bases from J, with 14 bases between. The CDR3 consists of 11 residues. The CDR3 spells CSGRGGFGYTF. CDR3 in DNA: TGCAGCGGCAGGGGCGGTTTCGGCTACACCTTC.

The chain is built from TRBV23-1 and TRBJ1-1; no reliable D call. TRBV23-1 belongs to the ORF category, with a function that is uncertain. The CDR3 contains 13 residues. V was trimmed by 8 bases and J by 1 base, leaving 11 bases between them. This CDR3 reads CASPVEGNTEAFF. CDR3 nucleotides: TGCGCCAGCCCCGTGGAGGGGAACACTGAAGCTTTCTTT.

The chain uses TRBV5-1 and TRBJ1-2; 11 nucleotides line up with TRBD1. CDR3 length equals 15 residues. Germline loops: CDR1 SGHRS, CDR2 YFSETQ. Trimming cost V 0 bases and J 8 bases; bases outside gene matches: 6. CDR3 nucleotide sequence: TGCGCCAGCAGCTTGGAGGGGACAGGGGGTACGGGCTACACCTTC. Translation: CASSLEGTGGTGYTF.

The V gene is TRBV30, the J gene TRBJ2-3; D not resolved. Trimming took 3 bases from V and 1 from J, leaving 17 bases between them. In germline, CDR1 is GTSNPN, CDR2 SVGIG (reference sequence). The CDR3 length is 16 residues. CDR3 protein: CAWRTPLGRGTDTQYF. The CDR3 DNA is TGTGCCTGGAGGACTCCCCTCGGGCGTGGCACAGATACGCAGTATTTT.

For the CDR3, the DNA is TGTGCCAGCAGTTTGGCCTGGGGGGCCTACGAGCAGTACTTC. This translates into CASSLAWGAYEQYF. The chain uses TRBV27 and TRBJ2-7; D might be TRBD2 (6 bases). The CDR3 contains 14 residues. Per the germline V gene, CDR1 is MNHEY and CDR2 is SMNVEV (reference sequence). Trimming shortened V by 3 bases and J by 2 bases, and 11 bases separated the two germline ends.

The V gene is TRBV7-9, the J gene TRBJ1-1; 8 bases map to TRBD1. J lost 11 bases, V lost 5 bases, and 13 bases had no gene match. CDR1 is SEHNR, CDR2 FQNEAQ, per germline (reference sequence). The CDR3 is 14 residues long. As DNA, the CDR3 is TGTGCCAGCAGCCATCAGGGGGCGGTAGAAATGGCTTTCTTT. Protein product: CASSHQGAVEMAFF.

The CDR3 protein is CAWSRLAGHEQYF. CDR3 DNA sequence: TGTGCCTGGAGTCGACTAGCGGGCCACGAGCAGTACTTC. The chain combines TRBV30 with TRBJ2-7; 10 bases map to TRBD2. The CDR3 has 13 amino acids. CDR1 and CDR2 from the germline V gene are GTSNPN and SVGIG (reference sequence). V was clipped by 2 bases and J by 5 bases; unmatched bases: 3.

This clone showed up just once. V and J are TRBV18 and TRBJ2-7; tentatively, D is TRBD1 (5 bases). Trimming pared 3 bases from V and 7 bases from J, leaving 13 bases between. The CDR3 is made up of 13 amino acids. CDR1 and CDR2 from the germline V gene are KGHSH and LQKENI. The CDR3 nucleotides read TGTGCCAGCTCACCGGCAGGGTTAGGGGAGCAGTACTTC. Translation: CASSPAGLGEQYF. Full variable domain (rest looked up from reference TRBV18 and TRBJ2-7): NAGVMQNPRHLVRRRGQEARLRCSPMKGHSHVYWYRQLPEEGLKFMVYLQKENIIDESGMPKERFSAEFPKEGPSILRIQQVVRGDSAAYFCASSPAGLGEQYFGPGTRLTVT.

The chain links TRBV5-1 to TRBJ1-4; no clear D. The length of the CDR3 is 12 residues. Deletions cut 4 bases from V and 8 bases from J, with 9 bases between. The V gene's germline CDR1 is SGHRS and CDR2 YFSETQ. In DNA, the CDR3 is TGCGCCAGCAGCCGGTTGGACGAAAAACTGTTTTTT. Protein: CASSRLDEKLFF. Based on the CDR3 plus reference TRBV5-1 and TRBJ1-4, the full variable domain is KAGVTQTPRYLIKTRGQQVTLSCSPISGHRSVSWYQQTPGQGLQFLFEYFSETQRNKGNFPGRFSGRQFSNSRSEMNVSTLELGDSALYLCASSRLDEKLFFGSGTQLSVL.

This sequence joins TRBV9 and TRBJ1-1, with no clear D. V was clipped by 3 bases and J by 5 bases, with 17 bases between them. Germline V gives CDR1 SGDLS, CDR2 YYNGEE. CDR3 length: 15 residues. CDR3 DNA: TGTGCCAGCAGCGCTGTTGTGGGCGGAACGACTGAAGCTTTCTTT. Residues: CASSAVVGGTTEAFF. Looking up the rest from reference TRBV9 and TRBJ1-1 gives the full variable domain: DSGVTQTPKHLITATGQRVTLRCSPRSGDLSVYWYQQSLDQGLQFLIQYYNGEERAKGNILERFSAQQFPDLHSELNLSSLELGDSALYFCASSAVVGGTTEAFFGQGTRLTVV.